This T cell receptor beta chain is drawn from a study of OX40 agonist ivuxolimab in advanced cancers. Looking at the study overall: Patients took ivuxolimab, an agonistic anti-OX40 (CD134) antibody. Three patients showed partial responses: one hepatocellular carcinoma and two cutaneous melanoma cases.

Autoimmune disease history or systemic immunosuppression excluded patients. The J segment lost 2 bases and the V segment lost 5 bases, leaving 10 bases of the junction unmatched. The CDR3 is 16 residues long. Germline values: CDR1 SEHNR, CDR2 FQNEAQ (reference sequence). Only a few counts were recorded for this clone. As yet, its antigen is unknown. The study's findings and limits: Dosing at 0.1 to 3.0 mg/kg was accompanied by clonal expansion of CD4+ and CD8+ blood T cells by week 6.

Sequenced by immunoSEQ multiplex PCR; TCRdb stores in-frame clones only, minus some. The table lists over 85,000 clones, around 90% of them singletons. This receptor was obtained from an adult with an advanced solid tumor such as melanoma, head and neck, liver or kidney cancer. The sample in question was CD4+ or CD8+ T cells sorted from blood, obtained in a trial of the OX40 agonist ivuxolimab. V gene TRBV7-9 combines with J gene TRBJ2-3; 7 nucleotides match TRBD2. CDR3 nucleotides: TGTGCCAGCAGCCCAATTGCTAGCGGTGCCACAGATACGCAGTATTTT. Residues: CASSPIASGATDTQYF.